Presented here are 26 T cell receptor beta chains from one specimen sequenced in a study of T-cell memory formation after mild COVID-19. TCRdb used MiXCR to reprocess the 5' RACE reads, holding one entry per CDR3 protein. The sample includes 130,000 to 150,000 distinct CDR3 sequences, 15% to 20% of them seen just once. Sequenced: PBMCs or a T cell subset sorted from them (not recorded which). These receptors all stem from an adult woman who had mild COVID-19 (a few samples of this study predate the infection). Cell type and time point are not known.

V usage is TRBV4-3 and J usage is TRBJ2-3, with 12 bases lining up with TRBD2. Unmatched junction bases numbered 8, after V lost 1 base and J lost 0 bases. The length of the CDR3 is 19 residues. CDR1 LGHNA and CDR2 YSLEER come from the germline V gene. The CDR3 sequence is CASSQGGLAGRGSTDTQYF. The CDR3 DNA follows: TGCGCCAGCAGCCAAGGCGGACTAGCGGGACGGGGGAGCACAGATACGCAGTATTTT.

V usage is TRBV6-5 and J usage is TRBJ1-2; TRBD1 is a possible D gene (6 bases). Germline V CDR1 and CDR2: MNHEY, SVGAGI. V gave up 6 bases and J gave up 0 bases, with 11 bases separating them. The CDR3 is 14 residues long. DNA for the CDR3: TGTGCCAGCAGGTCACAGGGAGCTAACTATGGCTACACCTTC. Translating it yields CASRSQGANYGYTF.

The rearrangement joins TRBV3-1 to TRBJ2-7, with D unclear. Germline-derived CDR1 and CDR2 are LGHDT and YNNKEL (reference sequence). The length of the CDR3 is 14 residues. The V end was cut by 4 bases, the J end by 6 bases, with 16 bases between. Here the CDR3 reads CASSPESHLAEQYF. The DNA of the CDR3 is TGTGCCAGCAGCCCCGAATCTCACTTGGCCGAGCAGTACTTC.

This sequence joins TRBV2 and TRBJ2-2; perhaps TRBD2 as D (6 bases). V was trimmed by 7 bases and J by 4 bases, leaving 16 bases between them. The CDR3 covers 15 residues. Germline V lookup: CDR1 SNHLY, CDR2 FYNNEI. The CDR3 DNA is TGTGCCAGCACCGGGGACTCAGGGAGCACCGGGGAGCTGTTTTTT. It encodes CASTGDSGSTGELFF.

Only a few counts were recorded for this clonotype. The V gene is TRBV7-6, the J gene TRBJ2-7; TRBD1 agrees at 7 bases. CDR1 is SGHVS, CDR2 FNYEAQ, per germline. The CDR3 consists of 15 residues. V was clipped by 3 bases and J by 0 bases; unmatched bases: 5. This chain's CDR3 is CASSLGDSPSYEQYF. CDR3 in DNA: TGTGCCAGCAGCTTGGGGGACAGTCCCTCCTACGAGCAGTACTTC.

This clonotype was found a few times. V gene TRBV6-1 combines with J gene TRBJ1-2; the match to TRBD1 covers 10 bases. Germline loops: CDR1 MNHNS, CDR2 SASEGT. This CDR3 spans 14 amino acids. The ends lost 4 bases at V and 8 bases at J; junction bases unmatched: 7. The CDR3, as DNA: TGTGCCAGCAGTGGGGACAGGGGTTCTGGGGGCTACACCTTC. Residues: CASSGDRGSGGYTF.

V is TRBV11-2 and J is TRBJ2-3; 12 bases match TRBD2. With V trimmed by 8 bases and J by 3 bases, 3 bases remained unmatched. The CDR3 is 14 residues long. CDR1 and CDR2 (germline): SGHAT, FQNNGV. The chain's CDR3 is CASLAGGQTDTQYF. The CDR3 coding sequence is TGTGCCAGCCTAGCGGGGGGGCAGACAGATACGCAGTATTTT.

V and J are TRBV14 and TRBJ2-7; 7 nucleotides align to TRBD2. With V trimmed by 0 bases and J by 4 bases, 6 bases remained unmatched. The CDR3 contains 15 residues. Germline V gives CDR1 SGHDN, CDR2 FVKESK. The CDR3 loop is CASSQELARAYEQYF. CDR3 bases: TGTGCCAGCAGCCAAGAACTAGCGAGGGCATACGAGCAGTACTTC.

The chain carries TRBV29-1 and TRBJ1-2; 7 bases are a match to TRBD1. Germline V gene sequence: CDR1 SQVTM, CDR2 ANQGSEA. The CDR3 runs to 13 residues. The J segment lost 2 bases and the V segment lost 7 bases, leaving 7 bases of the junction unmatched. Here the CDR3 DNA reads TGCAGCGCTCTGACAGGGAAGAACTATGGCTACACCTTC. This gives the protein CSALTGKNYGYTF.

This clonotype was recorded a few times. The CDR3 protein is CSVSQGDEQYF. In DNA form, the CDR3 reads TGCAGCGTCTCCCAGGGAGACGAGCAGTACTTC. The gene calls are TRBV29-1 and TRBJ2-7, with D perhaps given as TRBD1 or TRBD2 (5 bases each). Germline V gives CDR1 SQVTM, CDR2 ANQGSEA. Deletions cut 6 bases from V and 5 bases from J, with 11 bases between. The length of the CDR3 is 11 residues.

The table lists this clonotype with a few counts. The chain links TRBV7-3 to TRBJ2-6; D not resolved. Germline CDR1 SGHTA, CDR2 FQGTGA. V was trimmed by 5 bases and J by 0 bases, leaving 14 bases between them. This CDR3 region has 17 residues. The CDR3 loop is CASSKAYGISGANVLTF. The CDR3 DNA is TGTGCCAGCAGCAAAGCTTACGGTATCTCTGGGGCCAACGTCCTGACTTTC.

In its sample, this clonotype was seen a few times. The chain uses TRBV6-1 and TRBJ2-1; 8 nucleotides match TRBD1. The CDR3 runs to 15 residues. Germline V gene sequence: CDR1 MNHNS, CDR2 SASEGT. V lost 6 bases to trimming and J lost 2 bases; unmatched junction nucleotides: 6. This chain's CDR3 is CASSADRGAYNEQFF. CDR3 sequence (DNA): TGTGCCAGCAGCGCAGACAGGGGAGCCTACAATGAGCAGTTCTTC.

In its sample, this clonotype was seen a few times. V usage is TRBV7-9 and J usage is TRBJ1-1, with D hard to call. Germline loops: CDR1 SEHNR, CDR2 FQNEAQ (reference sequence). The CDR3 has 14 amino acids. The V end lost 2 bases, the J end lost 6 bases, and 13 bases lay between the germline ends. The CDR3 is CASSLLGSYAEAFF. The CDR3 DNA follows: TGTGCCAGCAGCTTACTGGGGAGTTATGCTGAAGCTTTCTTT.

This clonotype was picked up a small number of times. The CDR3 reads CSATRLAGAPYEQYF. CDR3 DNA sequence: TGCAGTGCTACTCGACTAGCGGGAGCCCCCTACGAGCAGTACTTC. This chain connects TRBV20-1 to TRBJ2-7; 12 nucleotides align to TRBD2. Unmatched junction bases numbered 6, after V lost 4 bases and J lost 2 bases. Germline loops: CDR1 DFQATT, CDR2 SNEGSKA (reference sequence). The CDR3 has 15 amino acids.

This clonotype was recorded a few times. This chain links TRBV18 with TRBJ2-7; 8 nucleotides agree with TRBD1. V was clipped by 3 bases and J by 1 base; unmatched bases: 5. Germline V gene sequence: CDR1 KGHSH, CDR2 LQKENI. The CDR3 loop spans 15 amino acids. The DNA of the CDR3 is TGTGCCAGCTCACCGCAACGGGACAGGTCCTACGAGCAGTACTTC. Translated: CASSPQRDRSYEQYF.

This clonotype was seen a few times. This chain joins TRBV30 and TRBJ1-1, with D tentatively TRBD1 (5 bases). The germline gives CDR1 GTSNPN, CDR2 SVGIG (reference sequence). CDR3 length: 12 amino acids. The ends were cut back, 4 bases at V and 5 bases at J, with 11 bases in the middle. The DNA for the CDR3 is TGTGCCTGGAACCGGGGCTGGACTGAAGCTTTCTTT. Residues: CAWNRGWTEAFF.

This clonotype was seen more than once but under ten times. The chain links TRBV25-1 to TRBJ2-3; D is possibly TRBD2 (6 bases). Germline V gives CDR1 MGHDK, CDR2 SYGVNS. Trimming shortened V by 3 bases and J by 4 bases, and 17 bases separated the two germline ends. The CDR3 has 16 amino acids. Here the CDR3 reads CASSDWVGGSADTQYF. The CDR3, as DNA: TGTGCCAGCAGTGACTGGGTGGGAGGTTCCGCAGATACGCAGTATTTT.

This clonotype came up once. Mismatch with germline at one junction end may stem from a read error. This chain joins TRBV7-7 and TRBJ1-2; D is ambiguous. This CDR3 has 14 amino acids. CDR1 and CDR2 from the germline V gene are SSHAT and FNYEAQ (reference sequence). CDR3 amino acids: CASSSRQAVYGYTF. DNA of the CDR3: TGTGCTAGCAGCTCTCGACAAGCCGTCTATGGCTACACCTTC.

The table lists this clonotype with a few counts. The CDR3 region has the DNA TGCGCCAGCAGCACCGGGACAGCCGATGAAAAACTGTTTTTT. It codes for CASSTGTADEKLFF. The V call is TRBV5-1, the J call TRBJ1-4; 7 bases are shared with TRBD1. This CDR3 comprises 14 residues. Trimming at V came to 4 bases and at J to 6 bases, leaving 6 bases not matched to a gene. Germline CDR1 reads SGHRS; CDR2 reads YFSETQ.

The V call is TRBV12-3 or TRBV12-4, the J call TRBJ2-1; 9 bases fit TRBD1. V dropped 4 bases and J dropped 7; count of bases not matched to a gene: 5. The CDR3 length is 14 residues. The CDR3 sequence is CASSYHRGRNEQFF. The CDR3 DNA sequence: TGTGCCAGCAGTTACCACAGGGGGCGGAATGAGCAGTTCTTC.

This clonotype was seen more than once but under ten times. V gene TRBV15 combines with J gene TRBJ2-1; D tentatively fits TRBD1 or TRBD2 (5 bases each). The CDR3 has 14 amino acids. V lost 3 bases, J lost 7 bases, and 13 bases lay in between. Germline V CDR1 and CDR2: LNHNV, YYDKDF (reference sequence). CDR3 sequence: CATSRVGELNEQFF. CDR3 bases: TGTGCCACCAGCAGGGTAGGGGAGTTGAATGAGCAGTTCTTC.

J is TRBJ2-7 and V is TRBV12-3 or TRBV12-4; the match to TRBD1 covers 7 bases. After removal of 6 bases from V and 5 bases from J, the junction contained 7 bases not matched to a gene. This CDR3 contains 13 residues. In DNA, the CDR3 is TGTGCCAGCAGCCCGGGACAGACAAACGAGCAGTACTTC. As protein: CASSPGQTNEQYF.

J is TRBJ1-2 and V is TRBV9; maybe TRBD1 (6 bases). Germline V gene sequence: CDR1 SGDLS, CDR2 YYNGEE. Deletions cut 5 bases from V and 8 bases from J, with 19 bases between. The CDR3 loop spans 14 amino acids. DNA of the CDR3: TGTGCCAGCAGTTTAACAGGGAAAGATGACGGCTACACCTTC. Residues: CASSLTGKDDGYTF.

This chain connects TRBV27 to TRBJ1-6; 9 bases are a match to TRBD1. There are 18 residues in the CDR3. Germline V gene lookup returns CDR1 MNHEY and CDR2 SMNVEV (reference sequence). The junction had 6 bases not matched to a gene; V was cut back by 2 bases and J by 1 base. The CDR3 DNA is TGTGCCAGCAGTTTAAGGCACGGGACAGGGTCCTATAATTCACCCCTCCACTTT. It yields the protein CASSLRHGTGSYNSPLHF.

The rearrangement joins TRBV4-1 to TRBJ2-7, with 10 bases matching TRBD2. V was clipped by 2 bases and J by 2 bases; unmatched bases: 6. The CDR3 is 16 residues long. Germline CDR1 MGHRA, CDR2 YSYEKL. The chain's CDR3 is CASSQLAGAQTYEQYF. The CDR3 nucleotides are TGCGCCAGCAGCCAACTAGCGGGGGCCCAGACCTACGAGCAGTACTTC.

This sequence joins TRBV20-1 and TRBJ1-6, with TRBD1 identical over 8 bases. The CDR3 has 15 residues. Germline V gives CDR1 DFQATT, CDR2 SNEGSKA (reference sequence). Losses at the gene ends were 5 bases for V and 8 bases for J; bases not matched to a gene: 11. In DNA form, the CDR3 reads TGCAGTGCTTCCAGAAACAGGGGGAGGGATTCACCCCTCCACTTT. This sequence encodes CSASRNRGRDSPLHF.